This T cell receptor beta chain was retrieved from a study of vaccination effects on CD4 cells after COVID-19. Study results and limitations: The study found marked clonal contraction of infection- and vaccine-induced clones late after vaccination.

Following culture for nine to ten days, CD4+ T cells were isolated. Everyone in the study got two shots of either the BNT162b2 or mRNA-1273 vaccine. Cells had half their medium changed to IL-2 medium on days 3 and 7. Sequencing was performed with immunoSEQ multiplex PCR; in TCRdb, only in-frame clones are kept and a portion is missing. The repertoire holds about 73,000 clones, around 73% seen once, with approximately 2% in the top ten. About this clone: Antigen unknown.

Germline V gene lookup returns CDR1 MNHEY and CDR2 SVGEGT. The junction had 8 bases not matched to a gene; V was cut back by 2 bases and J by 5 bases. CDR3 length: 16 amino acids. V usage is TRBV6-2 or TRBV6-3 and J usage is TRBJ2-5, with 10 bases identical to TRBD2. The receptor was derived from a human donor who received a COVID-19 vaccine. This specimen was CD4+ T cells from PBMCs cultured without peptide, taken after COVID-19 vaccination. CDR3 sequence reads: CASSYAPGLARETQYF. The DNA of the CDR3 is TGTGCCAGCAGTTACGCCCCGGGACTAGCGAGGGAGACCCAGTACTTC.